Presented here are 30 T cell receptor beta chains from one specimen sequenced in a study of T cell responses to AZD1222 COVID-19 vaccine (dated by TCRdb to the early 2020s). This specimen's time point label, per the study, means: about 28 days (+/-7) after the second vaccine dose. Libraries were prepared through the immunoSEQ multiplex PCR assay. TCRdb took this table from immuneACCESS and kept in-frame rearrangements with V and J called. Such tables lack part of the clones; where checked against another copy, unresolved V genes explain under half of the gap, and the rest is unexplained. The sample table contains roughly 120,000 clones; only one count was recorded for 88% of them. The ten most abundant clones make up 3.5% of the sample. Material: peripheral blood, obtained 28 days after the second AZD1222 dose. Receptors originate from an adult who received the AZD1222 COVID-19 vaccine.

This clone was seen a few times. The rearrangement links TRBV10-1 to TRBJ2-1; 16 nucleotides line up with TRBD2. The CDR3 loop spans 19 amino acids. Germline V gives CDR1 WNHNN, CDR2 SYGVQD (reference sequence). The J segment lost 5 bases and the V segment lost 0 bases, leaving 7 bases of the junction unmatched. CDR3 coding DNA: TGCGCCAGCAGTGAGTCGGGACTAGCGGGAGGGCCTAAGCACAATGAGCAGTTCTTC. Protein: CASSESGLAGGPKHNEQFF.

V gene TRBV11-1 combines with J gene TRBJ2-2; D not certain. CDR1 and CDR2 from the germline V gene are SGHAT and FQDESV (reference sequence). The CDR3 totals 14 residues. The germline V and J ends were trimmed by 5 bases and 0 bases, with 7 bases remaining between them. Here the CDR3 reads CASSGLANTGELFF. Here the CDR3 DNA reads TGTGCCAGCAGCGGTCTAGCGAACACCGGGGAGCTGTTTTTT.

In regard to this clone: Its ends do not fully match the called genes, so a read error is possible. V and J are TRBV2 and TRBJ1-2; no reliable D call. The CDR3 consists of 11 residues. Germline loops: CDR1 SNHLY, CDR2 FYNNEI. CDR3 nucleotide sequence: TGTGCCAGCAGTGGGTTGGGGAAGATAGCCTTC. Amino acid sequence: CASSGLGKIAF.

This clone showed up just a few times. This chain uses TRBV11-2 with TRBJ1-1; D gene unclear. Trimming shortened V by 0 bases and J by 7 bases, and 6 bases separated the two germline ends. The V gene's germline CDR1 is SGHAT and CDR2 FQNNGV. This CDR3 is 12 amino acids long. CDR3 amino acids: CASSLEVGEAFF. In DNA form, the CDR3 reads TGTGCCAGCAGCTTAGAAGTAGGTGAAGCTTTCTTT.

This sequence joins TRBV29-1 and TRBJ1-2, with D possibly matching TRBD1 (5 bases). This CDR3 comprises 17 residues. The V gene lost 0 bases and the J gene lost 6 bases, with 23 bases spanning the gap. Germline V gene data show CDR1 as SQVTM and CDR2 as ANQGSEA. The DNA for the CDR3 is TGCAGCGTTGAAGATGACTCCGGGCAGGGTATTATCCATGGCTACACCTTC. Protein product: CSVEDDSGQGIIHGYTF.

The chain recombines TRBV9 with TRBJ1-2, with D unclear. The CDR3 length is 13 residues. CDR1 SGDLS and CDR2 YYNGEE come from the germline V gene. The germline V and J ends were trimmed by 0 bases and 8 bases, with 11 bases remaining between them. Here the CDR3 reads CASSVETAGGYTF. DNA of the CDR3: TGTGCCAGCAGCGTAGAAACAGCCGGGGGCTACACCTTC. Looking up the rest from reference TRBV9 and TRBJ1-2 gives the full variable domain: DSGVTQTPKHLITATGQRVTLRCSPRSGDLSVYWYQQSLDQGLQFLIQYYNGEERAKGNILERFSAQQFPDLHSELNLSSLELGDSALYFCASSVETAGGYTFGSGTRLTVV.

The chain has TRBV4-3 and TRBJ2-1, with 7 bases fitting TRBD2. There are 17 residues in the CDR3. The germline V gene encodes CDR1 LGHNA and CDR2 YSLEER. The V gene end was trimmed by 0 bases and the J gene end by 6 bases; junction bases not matched to a gene: 11. The CDR3 DNA is TGCGCCAGCAGCCAAGAAATCACGGCGGGAGCGGGCAATGAGCAGTTCTTC. The encoded protein is CASSQEITAGAGNEQFF.

V and J are TRBV4-3 and TRBJ2-1, with D possibly being TRBD1 or TRBD2 (5 bases each). Germline V lookup: CDR1 LGHNA, CDR2 YSLEER. There are 15 residues in the CDR3. Trimming shortened V by 0 bases and J by 4 bases, and 10 bases separated the two germline ends. In DNA, the CDR3 is TGCGCCAGCAGCCAAGAAAGGGGAGAATACAATGAGCAGTTCTTC. This sequence encodes CASSQERGEYNEQFF.

The gene calls are TRBV27 and TRBJ1-1; possible D gene TRBD1, 6 bases. V was shortened by 3 bases and J by 5 bases, with 13 bases between the two germline ends. The CDR3 runs to 14 residues. The germline gives CDR1 MNHEY, CDR2 SMNVEV (reference sequence). CDR3 protein: CASSFHRVGTEAFF. The CDR3 DNA sequence: TGTGCCAGCAGTTTCCACAGGGTCGGAACTGAAGCTTTCTTT.

The V call is TRBV3-1 (or the pseudogene TRBV3-2), the J call TRBJ1-1, with D hard to call. The CDR3 length is 19 residues. The germline V gene has CDR1 LGHDT and CDR2 YNNKEL (reference sequence). Trimming took off 0 bases at V and 1 base at J, with 21 bases between the two ends. CDR3 in DNA: TGTGCCAGCAGCCAAGATCTCGCCGACCTCCCCGGCTGGAACACTGAAGCTTTCTTT. It translates to CASSQDLADLPGWNTEAFF.

In its sample, this clone was seen once. The rearrangement uses TRBV19 and TRBJ1-2, with a tentative D call TRBD1 (6 bases). Trimming left V 3 bases short and J 8 bases short, with 16 bases between. This CDR3 spans 14 amino acids. Germline V gene sequence: CDR1 LNHDA, CDR2 SQIVND (reference sequence). The CDR3, as DNA: TGTGCCAGTAGTATCCTCGGACAGTCAGGAGGCTACACCTTC. Translating it yields CASSILGQSGGYTF. Drawing the rest from reference TRBV19 and TRBJ1-2, the complete variable domain is DGGITQSPKYLFRKEGQNVTLSCEQNLNHDAMYWYRQDPGQGLRLIYYSQIVNDFQKGDIAEGYSVSREKKESFPLTVTSAQKNPTAFYLCASSILGQSGGYTFGSGTRLTVV.

The V and J genes are TRBV6-4 and TRBJ1-5; no clear D. The CDR3 is made up of 15 amino acids. Trimming took off 4 bases at V and 2 bases at J, with 12 bases between the two ends. Germline loops: CDR1 MRHNA, CDR2 SNTAGT. CDR3: CASSAGGGGNQPQHF. The CDR3 DNA is TGTGCCAGCAGTGCTGGAGGTGGGGGCAATCAGCCCCAGCATTTT.

The V gene is TRBV7-2, the J gene TRBJ2-1, with 12 bases identical to TRBD2. V dropped 5 bases and J dropped 2; count of bases not matched to a gene: 4. This CDR3 spans 16 amino acids. The germline CDR1 and CDR2 sequences are SGHTA and FQGNSA. The CDR3 coding sequence is TGTGCCAGCAGCCCACTAGCGGGAGGAACCTACAATGAGCAGTTCTTC. Protein product: CASSPLAGGTYNEQFF.

V usage is TRBV19 and J usage is TRBJ1-5; 8 bases are a match to TRBD1. The germline V gene has CDR1 LNHDA and CDR2 SQIVND (reference sequence). CDR3 length: 15 amino acids. V shed 4 bases, J shed 4 bases, and the junction held 6 bases outside the gene matches. CDR3 in amino acids: CASSKGDRLNQPQHF. CDR3 sequence (DNA): TGTGCCAGTAGTAAAGGGGACAGGTTGAATCAGCCCCAGCATTTT.

The rearrangement uses TRBV28 and TRBJ1-1; D is ambiguous. Germline-derived CDR1 and CDR2 are MDHEN and SYDVKM. Trimming pared 2 bases from V and 1 base from J, leaving 5 bases between. The CDR3 consists of 13 residues. The CDR3 region has the DNA TGTGCCAGCAGTTTAACACAGAACACTGAAGCTTTCTTT. Translated, it gives CASSLTQNTEAFF.

The CDR3 coding sequence is TGTGCCAGCAGTGGAAGCGGTGGAGATAATTCACCCCTCCACTTT. Translation: CASSGSGGDNSPLHF. V is TRBV6-4 and J is TRBJ1-6; D is ambiguous. This CDR3 spans 15 amino acids. V was cut by 4 bases and J by 5 bases, with 12 bases left in between. CDR1 is MRHNA and CDR2 is SNTAGT in the germline V gene.

This sequence joins TRBV3-1 (or the pseudogene TRBV3-2) and TRBJ1-5, with D perhaps matching TRBD1 (5 bases). The V end was cut by 2 bases, the J end by 1 base, with 6 bases between. The CDR3 has 14 residues. Germline CDR1 reads LGHDT; CDR2 reads YNNKEL (reference sequence). As DNA, the CDR3 is TGTGCCAGCAGCCAAAGGGGAAGCAATCAGCCCCAGCATTTT. Translation: CASSQRGSNQPQHF.

This chain uses TRBV20-1 with TRBJ1-1; D not certain. CDR3 size: 10 residues. V lost 8 bases, J lost 4 bases, and 8 bases lay in between. Germline CDR1 is DFQATT and CDR2 is SNEGSKA (reference sequence). CDR3 coding DNA: TGCAGTTCGAAGGGCACTGAAGCTTTCTTT. Its translation is CSSKGTEAFF.

The CDR3 spells CAISESGNLMNTEAFF. The CDR3 DNA reads TGTGCCATCAGTGAGTCAGGGAACCTGATGAACACTGAAGCTTTCTTT. The chain combines TRBV10-3 with TRBJ1-1; D ambiguous. V lost 0 bases to trimming and J lost 0 bases, with 11 bases between them. The V gene's germline CDR1 is ENHRY and CDR2 SYGVKD. CDR3 size: 16 residues.

The J gene is TRBJ1-2, the V gene TRBV6-5; 7 positions agree with TRBD1. Germline-derived CDR1 and CDR2 are MNHEY and SVGAGI. With V trimmed by 6 bases and J by 2 bases, 6 bases remained unmatched. CDR3 length equals 14 residues. DNA of the CDR3: TGTGCCAGCAGGTCAGGACAGGCGAACTATGGCTACACCTTC. This translates into CASRSGQANYGYTF.

The rearrangement links TRBV15 to TRBJ2-1, with unresolved D. The CDR3 sequence is 13 residues long. V gave up 0 bases and J gave up 10 bases, with 10 bases separating them. The germline gives CDR1 LNHNV, CDR2 YYDKDF (reference sequence). The DNA for the CDR3 is TGTGCCACCAGCAGAGACATCGAGGTAGAGCAGTTCTTC. It codes for CATSRDIEVEQFF.

In this sample, this clone turned up once. The V gene is TRBV18, the J gene TRBJ1-4, with 7 bases matching TRBD1. In germline, CDR1 is KGHSH, CDR2 LQKENI. There are 15 residues in the CDR3. Trimming removed 0 bases from V and 4 bases from J; junction bases left unmatched: 2. CDR3 sequence (DNA): TGTGCCAGCTCACCACCGACAGGGTATAATGAAAAACTGTTTTTT. Translation gives CASSPPTGYNEKLFF.

The chain combines TRBV28 with TRBJ2-5; 11 nucleotides agree with TRBD1. After removal of 4 bases from V and 4 bases from J, the junction contained 5 bases not matched to a gene. Germline values: CDR1 MDHEN, CDR2 SYDVKM. This CDR3 has 15 residues. CDR3 DNA sequence: TGTGCCAGCAGTTCTTGGACAGGGGGCTTAGAGACCCAGTACTTC. As protein: CASSSWTGGLETQYF. Supplemented by reference TRBV28 and TRBJ2-5, the full variable domain reads DVKVTQSSRYLVKRTGEKVFLECVQDMDHENMFWYRQDPGLGLRLIYFSYDVKMKEKGDIPEGYSVSREKKERFSLILESASTNQTSMYLCASSSWTGGLETQYFGPGTRLLVL.

The V gene is TRBV4-3, the J gene TRBJ2-2; 9 bases fit TRBD2. CDR3 size: 18 residues. Per germline, CDR1 LGHNA and CDR2 YSLEER. V lost 3 bases to trimming and J lost 1 base; unmatched junction nucleotides: 9. CDR3 loop: CASSQARLAEVNTGELFF. CDR3 DNA sequence: TGCGCCAGCAGCCAGGCCCGACTAGCGGAGGTGAACACCGGGGAGCTGTTTTTT.

The V call is TRBV5-4, the J call TRBJ2-5; 12 nucleotides align to TRBD2. Germline V lookup: CDR1 SGHNT, CDR2 YYREEE (reference sequence). Trimming removed 0 bases from V and 4 bases from J; junction bases left unmatched: 10. The CDR3 has 18 residues. Written as DNA, the CDR3 is TGTGCCAGCAGCTTGGGTACTAGCGGGAGGTTGGGGGTAGAGACCCAGTACTTC. It codes for CASSLGTSGRLGVETQYF.

The chain links TRBV19 to TRBJ1-2; TRBD1 aligns across 10 bases. After removal of 4 bases from V and 0 bases from J, the junction contained 2 bases not matched to a gene. The CDR3 runs 15 residues. The germline gives CDR1 LNHDA, CDR2 SQIVND (reference sequence). The CDR3 region has the DNA TGTGCCAGTAGTACCGGACAGGGGGCTAACTATGGCTACACCTTC. It yields the protein CASSTGQGANYGYTF.

The rearrangement joins TRBV5-1 to TRBJ1-4; D might be TRBD1 (6 bases). Between the trimmed V and J ends, which lost 3 bases and 7 bases, there was a span of 19 bases. CDR3 length: 16 residues. Looked up from germline, CDR1 is SGHRS and CDR2 is YFSETQ. Here the CDR3 DNA reads TGCGCCAGCAGCTGGAGGGGACAACAAACGGGTGAAAAACTGTTTTTT. Its protein is CASSWRGQQTGEKLFF.

V is TRBV4-3 and J is TRBJ2-7; TRBD1 matches 10 bases. V was pared by 1 base and J by 3 bases, with 6 bases of the junction left unmatched. Germline V gene lookup returns CDR1 LGHNA and CDR2 YSLEER. The CDR3 runs to 16 residues. CDR3 residues: CASSQGTGQGGYEQYF. The CDR3 nucleotides are TGCGCCAGCAGCCAAGGAACAGGACAGGGGGGCTACGAGCAGTACTTC.

Regarding this clone: At the DNA level, this CDR3 is encoded by other sequences in the same sample as well. The chain is built from TRBV21-1 and TRBJ1-1; the table's D call, TRBD1, was not checked against the DNA. TRBV21-1 is labeled a pseudogene. This CDR3 spans 13 amino acids. The CDR3 DNA is TGTGCCAGCAGCAAAGAGGGGGACACTGAAGCTTTCTTT. It specifies CASSKEGDTEAFF.

This clone was seen just once. V gene TRBV2 combines with J gene TRBJ2-3; no firm D call. Germline values: CDR1 SNHLY, CDR2 FYNNEI. The V end was cut by 0 bases, the J end by 0 bases, with 7 bases between. The CDR3 runs 15 residues. CDR3 nucleotide sequence: TGTGCCAGCAGTGAAGCCCCCAGAAGCACAGATACGCAGTATTTT. Translating it yields CASSEAPRSTDTQYF.